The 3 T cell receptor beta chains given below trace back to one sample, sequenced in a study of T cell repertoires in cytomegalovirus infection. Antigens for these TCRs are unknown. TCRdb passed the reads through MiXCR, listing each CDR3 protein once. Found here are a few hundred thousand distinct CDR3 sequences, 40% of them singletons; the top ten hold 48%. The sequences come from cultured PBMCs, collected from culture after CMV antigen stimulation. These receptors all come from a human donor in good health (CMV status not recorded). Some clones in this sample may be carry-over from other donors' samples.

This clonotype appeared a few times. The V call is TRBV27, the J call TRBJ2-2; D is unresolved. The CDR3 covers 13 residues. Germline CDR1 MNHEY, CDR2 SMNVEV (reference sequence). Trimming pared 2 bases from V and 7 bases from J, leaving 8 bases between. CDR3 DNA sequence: TGTGCCAGCAGTTTAATCCGTGGCGGGGAGCTGTTTTTT. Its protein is CASSLIRGGELFF.

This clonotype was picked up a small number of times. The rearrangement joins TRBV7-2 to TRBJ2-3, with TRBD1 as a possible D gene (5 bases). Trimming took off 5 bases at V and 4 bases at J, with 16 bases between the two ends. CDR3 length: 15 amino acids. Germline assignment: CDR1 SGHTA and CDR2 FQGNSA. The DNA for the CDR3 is TGTGCCAGCAGCACCCACGAGGTGACAGCAGATACGCAGTATTTT. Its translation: CASSTHEVTADTQYF.

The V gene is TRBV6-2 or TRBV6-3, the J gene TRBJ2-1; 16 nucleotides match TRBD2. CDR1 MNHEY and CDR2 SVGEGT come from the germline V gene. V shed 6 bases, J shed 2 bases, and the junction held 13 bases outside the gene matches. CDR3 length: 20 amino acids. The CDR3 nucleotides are TGTGCCAGCAGACGACCGGGACTAGCGGGGGGGCGGACCACCTACAATGAGCAGTTCTTC. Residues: CASRRPGLAGGRTTYNEQFF.